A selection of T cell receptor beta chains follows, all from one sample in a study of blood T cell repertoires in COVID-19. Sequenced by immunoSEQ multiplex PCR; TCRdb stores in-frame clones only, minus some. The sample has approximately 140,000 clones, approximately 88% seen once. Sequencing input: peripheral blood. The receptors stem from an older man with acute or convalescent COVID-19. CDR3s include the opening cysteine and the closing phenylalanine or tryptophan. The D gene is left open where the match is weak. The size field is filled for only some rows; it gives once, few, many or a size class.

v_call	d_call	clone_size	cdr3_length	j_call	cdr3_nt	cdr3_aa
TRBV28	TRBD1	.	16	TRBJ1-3	TGTGCCAGCAGTTTATTGGCAGGGGGCAAAGGAAACACCATATATTTT	CASSLLAGGKGNTIYF
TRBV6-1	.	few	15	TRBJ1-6	TGTGCCAGCAGTGAAGCTGAGAAAATCGGTTCACCCCTCCACTTT	CASSEAEKIGSPLHF
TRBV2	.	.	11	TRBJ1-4	TGTGCCAGCACCCTTAATGAAAAACTGTTTTTT	CASTLNEKLFF
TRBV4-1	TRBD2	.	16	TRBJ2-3	TGCGCCAGCAGCCAATCGGCGGGGGGTAGCACAGATACGCAGTATTTT	CASSQSAGGSTDTQYF
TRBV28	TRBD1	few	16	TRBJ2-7	TGTGCCACCTTAAGGCAGGGGGGGACAGGGGGCGACGAGCAGTACTTC	CATLRQGGTGGDEQYF
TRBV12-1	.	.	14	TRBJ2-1	TGTGCCAGCACCTCATTCGACAGAATCAATGAGCAGTTCTTC	CASTSFDRINEQFF
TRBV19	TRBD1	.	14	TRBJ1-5	TGTGCCGGGGGACAGGGAAGAGGCAATCAGCCCCAGCATTTT	CAGGQGRGNQPQHF
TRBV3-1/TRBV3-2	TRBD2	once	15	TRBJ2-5	TGTGCCAGCAGCCAACTAGCGGGGGCTTGGGAGACCCAGTACTTC	CASSQLAGAWETQYF
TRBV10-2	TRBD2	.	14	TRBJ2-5	TGCGCCAGCAGGGAGCTAGCGGGATGGGGGGCCCAGTACTTC	CASRELAGWGAQYF
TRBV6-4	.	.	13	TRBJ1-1	TGTGCCAGCAGTGCAGAGGAGGGCACTGAAGCTTTCTTT	CASSAEEGTEAFF
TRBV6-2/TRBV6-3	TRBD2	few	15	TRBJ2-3	TGTGCCAGCAGTTCATTGACTAGCGGGACAGGTACGCAGTATTTT	CASSSLTSGTGTQYF
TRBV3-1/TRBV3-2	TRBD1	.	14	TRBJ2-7	TGTGCCAGCAGCCAAAAAACGACAGGGGGCGAGCAGTACTTC	CASSQKTTGGEQYF
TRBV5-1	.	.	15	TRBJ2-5	TGCGCCAGCAGCTTGGGGGCGGCAGGGCAAGAGACCCAGTACTTC	CASSLGAAGQETQYF
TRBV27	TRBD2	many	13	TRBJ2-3	TGTGCCAGTGGTGGGGGGGTCACAGATACGCAGTATTTT	CASGGGVTDTQYF
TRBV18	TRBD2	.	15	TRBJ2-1	TGTGCCAGCTCACAGACTAGCGGGTGGGACAATGAGCAGTTCTTC	CASSQTSGWDNEQFF
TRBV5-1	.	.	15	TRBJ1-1	TGCGCCAGCAGCTTGGCTCCAGGGATAGACACTGAAGCTTTCTTT	CASSLAPGIDTEAFF
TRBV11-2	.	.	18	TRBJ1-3	TGTGCCAGCAGCCCAGCAGTAGCGGGGGCTCTTTTTGGAAACACCATATATTTT	CASSPAVAGALFGNTIYF
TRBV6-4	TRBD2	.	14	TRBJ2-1	TGTGCCAGCAGTGAGTTGGCGGGGGGGAATGAGCAGTTCTTC	CASSELAGGNEQFF
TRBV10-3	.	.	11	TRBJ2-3	TGTGCCATCAGTGACCAAGATACGCAGTATTTT	CAISDQDTQYF
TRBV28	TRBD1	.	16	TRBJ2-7	TGTGCCAGCAGCCAAAGGGGTACAGGGGGTCTCGACGAGCAGTACTTC	CASSQRGTGGLDEQYF
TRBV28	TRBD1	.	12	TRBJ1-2	TGTGCCAGCAGGGGACAGGGGTATGGCTACACCTTC	CASRGQGYGYTF